This T cell receptor (beta chain) is drawn from a study of cytomegalovirus exposure and HLA in healthy donors. Primers included in the PCR were 60 Vbeta and 13 Jbeta primers. Clones were sequenced by immunoSEQ multiplex PCR, and TCRdb holds only the in-frame ones, with some missing. The table lists 80,000 to 130,000 clones, roughly 83% of them singletons. Notes on the study in general: High sensitivity and specificity were reportedly achieved when the classifier diagnosed cytomegalovirus status. In a later analysis, most CMV-associated TCR beta chains appeared HLA-restricted.

In the case of this clone: Its antigen remains unknown.

The sequencing sample was made of PBMCs. The TCR sequence derives from a female donor in good health and CMV-seropositive.

The CDR3 bases are TGTGCCAGCAGCTTGGGCGCAGCGGGAGTCGAGGAGACCCAGTACTTC. Protein sequence: CASSLGAAGVEETQYF. The chain has TRBV5-6 and TRBJ2-5, with 8 bases matching TRBD2. There are 16 residues in the CDR3. Per germline, CDR1 SGHDT and CDR2 YYEEEE. The trim removed 0 bases at V and 5 bases at J, leaving 9 bases unmatched.